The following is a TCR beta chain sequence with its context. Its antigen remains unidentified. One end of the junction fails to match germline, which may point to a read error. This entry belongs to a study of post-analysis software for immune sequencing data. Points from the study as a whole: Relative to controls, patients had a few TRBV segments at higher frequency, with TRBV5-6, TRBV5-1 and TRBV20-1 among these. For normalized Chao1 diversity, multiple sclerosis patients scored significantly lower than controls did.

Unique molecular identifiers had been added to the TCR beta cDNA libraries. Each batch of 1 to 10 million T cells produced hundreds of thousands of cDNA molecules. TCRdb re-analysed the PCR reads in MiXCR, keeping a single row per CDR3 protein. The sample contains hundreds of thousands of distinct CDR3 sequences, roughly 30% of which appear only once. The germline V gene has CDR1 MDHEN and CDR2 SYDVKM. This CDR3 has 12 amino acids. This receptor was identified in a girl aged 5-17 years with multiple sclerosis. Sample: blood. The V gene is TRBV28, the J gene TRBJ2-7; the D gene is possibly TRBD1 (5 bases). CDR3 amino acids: CAGRLQDGEQYF. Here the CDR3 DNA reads TGTGCCGGCAGGTTACAGGACGGCGAGCAGTACTTC.